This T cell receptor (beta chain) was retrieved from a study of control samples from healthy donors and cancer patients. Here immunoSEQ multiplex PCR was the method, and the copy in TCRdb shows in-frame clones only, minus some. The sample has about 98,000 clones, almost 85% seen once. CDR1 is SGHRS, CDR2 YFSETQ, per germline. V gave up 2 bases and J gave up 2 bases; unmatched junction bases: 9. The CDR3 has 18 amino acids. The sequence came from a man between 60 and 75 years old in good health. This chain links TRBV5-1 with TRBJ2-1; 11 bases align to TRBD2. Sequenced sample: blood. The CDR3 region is CASSFPTSGVNPYNEQFF. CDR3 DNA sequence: TGCGCCAGCAGCTTCCCGACTAGCGGGGTTAACCCCTACAATGAGCAGTTCTTC. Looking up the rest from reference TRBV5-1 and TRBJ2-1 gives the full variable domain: KAGVTQTPRYLIKTRGQQVTLSCSPISGHRSVSWYQQTPGQGLQFLFEYFSETQRNKGNFPGRFSGRQFSNSRSEMNVSTLELGDSALYLCASSFPTSGVNPYNEQFFGPGTRLTVL.